The subject of this entry is one T cell receptor beta chain. The V gene end was trimmed by 3 bases and the J gene end by 5 bases; junction bases not matched to a gene: 11. The CDR3 sequence is 15 residues long. Germline CDR1 is DFQATT and CDR2 is SNEGSKA (reference sequence). TCRdb independently ran MiXCR on the reads; one entry per CDR3 protein. The sample consists of 270,000 or so distinct CDR3 sequences, approximately 15% of them appearing once. The data are from a study of T cell repertoires in cytomegalovirus infection. The V and J genes are TRBV20-1 and TRBJ1-2; 8 nucleotides agree with TRBD1. The sequenced sample was CD8+ T cells from PBMCs. The TCR originated in a human donor in good health (CMV status not recorded). Some clones in this sample may be carry-over from other donors' samples. CDR3 sequence (DNA): TGCAGTGCTAGGGATTGGACAGGGAGCCTATATGGCTACACCTTC. It yields the protein CSARDWTGSLYGYTF.